These 27 T cell receptor beta chains share one sample of origin, sequenced in a study of patients and donors after allogeneic stem cell transplantation. TCRdb recomputed calls from the RT-PCR reads with MiXCR, one row per CDR3 protein. The sample includes about 960,000 distinct CDR3 sequences, roughly 18% of them seen just once. The specimen was blood, either unsorted or a sorted T cell fraction (not recorded which). These receptors were obtained from a human donor who was either an allogeneic HSCT recipient or a stem cell or donor lymphocyte infusion donor (not recorded which). It is not recorded whose cells these are; they may come from a transplant donor.

This clonotype was seen a few times. The V gene is TRBV6-1, the J gene TRBJ2-3; no clear D. Looked up from germline, CDR1 is MNHNS and CDR2 is SASEGT. This CDR3 is built from 14 residues. The germline V and J ends were trimmed by 7 bases and 6 bases, with 17 bases remaining between them. Here the CDR3 DNA reads TGTGCCAGCATCGGAGATTACAGATCGGATACGCAGTATTTT. Translating gives CASIGDYRSDTQYF.

The chain has TRBV6-1 and TRBJ1-2; tentatively, D is TRBD1 (6 bases). This CDR3 has 13 residues. Germline CDR1 reads MNHNS; CDR2 reads SASEGT. V gave up 6 bases and J gave up 7 bases, with 15 bases separating them. The CDR3 here is CASSRPGTFGYTF. The DNA for the CDR3 is TGTGCCAGCAGCCGTCCCGGGACATTTGGCTACACCTTC.

This clonotype was seen a handful of times. The chain carries TRBV18 and TRBJ1-1, with a possible D match to TRBD1 (6 bases). The CDR3 runs 17 residues. CDR1 is KGHSH and CDR2 is LQKENI in the germline V gene. The ends were cut back, 1 base at V and 0 bases at J, with 15 bases in the middle. The CDR3 here is CASSPRGTTKMNTEAFF. The CDR3 DNA follows: TGTGCCAGCTCACCACGCGGGACAACCAAAATGAACACTGAAGCTTTCTTT.

This clonotype appeared a few times. The rearrangement joins TRBV29-1 to TRBJ1-1, with TRBD1 identical over 9 bases. Germline V lookup: CDR1 SQVTM, CDR2 ANQGSEA. The CDR3 is 12 amino acids. The ends lost 5 bases at V and 5 bases at J; junction bases unmatched: 3. The CDR3 sequence is CSVLQGATEAFF. CDR3 DNA sequence: TGCAGCGTTCTACAGGGGGCTACTGAAGCTTTCTTT.

For the CDR3, the DNA is TGTGCTAGTGGTTCCGGACAGGGCGGTTCACCCCTCCACTTT. The encoded protein is CASGSGQGGSPLHF. The genes are TRBV12-5 and TRBJ1-6, with 8 bases lining up with TRBD1. CDR1 LGHNT and CDR2 FRNRAP come from the germline V gene. Unmatched junction bases numbered 5, after V lost 4 bases and J lost 9 bases. CDR3 length equals 14 residues.

In its sample, this clonotype was seen a few times. The chain links TRBV7-6 to TRBJ1-1, with 7 nucleotides matching TRBD1. CDR3 length equals 16 residues. V lost 5 bases and J lost 1; bases outside the gene matches: 10. The V gene's germline CDR1 is SGHVS and CDR2 FNYEAQ. The DNA for the CDR3 is TGTGCCAGCAGCCCTAGACAGGGATTGAGGAACACTGAAGCTTTCTTT. It yields the protein CASSPRQGLRNTEAFF.

V gene TRBV7-9 combines with J gene TRBJ1-4; no definite D call. V was cut by 1 base and J by 4 bases, with 4 bases left in between. Germline CDR1 reads SEHNR; CDR2 reads FQNEAQ (reference sequence). CDR3 length equals 13 residues. This CDR3 reads CASSLDGNEKLFF. CDR3 DNA: TGTGCCAGCAGCTTAGACGGTAATGAAAAACTGTTTTTT.

In this sample, this clonotype turned up a few times. The chain couples TRBV20-1 to TRBJ1-2; 8 nucleotides align to TRBD1. The CDR3 contains 16 residues. Trimming took 2 bases from V and 6 from J; bases not matched to a gene: 14. Looked up from germline, CDR1 is DFQATT and CDR2 is SNEGSKA (reference sequence). The CDR3 sequence: CSARIKQGVYANGYTF. The CDR3, as DNA: TGCAGTGCTAGAATTAAACAGGGGGTCTATGCGAATGGCTACACCTTC.

This clonotype showed up just a few times. V gene TRBV7-2 combines with J gene TRBJ2-7, with a possible D match to TRBD2 (5 bases). This CDR3 comprises 14 residues. Germline values: CDR1 SGHTA, CDR2 FQGNSA. V shed 3 bases and J shed 0 bases, with 9 bases lying between them. The CDR3 bases are TGTGCCAGCAGCTTCACCGGGAACTCCTACGAGCAGTACTTC. Translating gives CASSFTGNSYEQYF. The variable domain in full, with the rest retrieved from reference TRBV7-2 and TRBJ2-7, is GAGVSQSPSNKVTEKGKDVELRCDPISGHTALYWYRQSLGQGLEFLIYFQGNSAPDKSGLPSDRFSAERTGGSVSTLTIQRTQQEDSAVYLCASSFTGNSYEQYFGPGTRLTVT.

The sample holds a few counts of this clonotype. The chain carries TRBV6-4 and TRBJ1-1; no clear D gene. V lost 4 bases and J lost 7, with 10 bases in between. In germline, CDR1 is MRHNA, CDR2 SNTAGT. CDR3 length equals 12 residues. CDR3 sequence: CASSGVNREAFF. CDR3 DNA sequence: TGTGCCAGCAGTGGCGTGAACCGTGAAGCTTTCTTT.

The chain has TRBV4-3 and TRBJ2-5; D is ambiguous. V was pared by 4 bases and J by 1 base, with 13 bases between. The germline gives CDR1 LGHNA, CDR2 YSLEER. The CDR3 has 15 amino acids. The CDR3 here is CASSRHLALQETQYF. Written as DNA, the CDR3 is TGCGCCAGCAGCCGGCACCTCGCCCTCCAAGAGACCCAGTACTTC.

This clonotype came up a few times. The chain uses TRBV20-1 and TRBJ1-1, with D possibly being TRBD1 (5 bases). V lost 6 bases to trimming and J lost 2 bases, with 13 bases between them. There are 13 residues in the CDR3. CDR1 and CDR2 (germline): DFQATT, SNEGSKA (reference sequence). The CDR3 reads CSATGGLNTEAFF. In nucleotides, the CDR3 is TGCAGTGCCACCGGGGGGTTAAACACTGAAGCTTTCTTT.

The V and J genes are TRBV24-1 and TRBJ2-1; D is uncertain. The CDR3 covers 15 residues. Germline loops: CDR1 KGHDR, CDR2 SFDVKD. The germline V and J ends were trimmed by 2 bases and 6 bases, with 13 bases remaining between them. CDR3 sequence reads: CATSDSWAPTNEQFF. CDR3 in DNA: TGTGCCACCAGTGATTCTTGGGCCCCTACCAATGAGCAGTTCTTC.

A few counts support this clonotype. The J gene is TRBJ1-1, the V gene TRBV12-3 or TRBV12-4; no firm D call. The CDR3 covers 13 residues. The ends were cut back, 3 bases at V and 3 bases at J, with 8 bases in the middle. This CDR3 is CASSFSIYTEAFF. CDR3 nucleotides: TGTGCCAGCAGTTTTTCTATTTACACTGAAGCTTTCTTT.

There are a few counts of this clonotype. This sequence joins TRBV12-3 or TRBV12-4 and TRBJ2-7; 8 nucleotides align to TRBD1. This CDR3 region has 15 residues. V trimming: 5 bases; J trimming: 3 bases; junction bases outside the gene matches: 9. CDR3 coding DNA: TGTGCCAGCAGTCCCGAGACAGGGGTCGGCTACGAGCAGTACTTC. Translation: CASSPETGVGYEQYF.

This clonotype was seen only a few times. The V and J genes are TRBV6-5 and TRBJ2-2; 16 bases align to TRBD2. J lost 5 bases, V lost 2 bases, and 5 bases had no gene match. The CDR3 runs 18 residues. The germline V gene encodes CDR1 MNHEY and CDR2 SVGAGI. The CDR3 reads CASSYRAGLAGGTGELFF. The CDR3 nucleotides are TGTGCCAGCAGTTACCGCGCGGGACTAGCGGGAGGGACCGGGGAGCTGTTTTTT.

This clonotype was recorded a few times. The chain has TRBV12-3 or TRBV12-4 and TRBJ2-7; D perhaps matches TRBD2 (6 bases). V was shortened by 5 bases and J by 0 bases, with 11 bases between the two germline ends. This CDR3 contains 14 residues. CDR3 coding DNA: TGTGCCAGCAGTCCCCTAGCGAGCTCCTACGAGCAGTACTTC. Translated: CASSPLASSYEQYF.

Only a few counts were recorded for this clonotype. V gene TRBV20-1 combines with J gene TRBJ2-7; D is undetermined. CDR3 length: 14 residues. Looked up from germline, CDR1 is DFQATT and CDR2 is SNEGSKA (reference sequence). Between the trimmed V and J ends, which lost 0 bases and 1 base, there was a span of 10 bases. The CDR3 nucleotides read TGCAGTGCTAGAGATCCTCGTCAGTCCTACGAGCAGTACTTC. Residues: CSARDPRQSYEQYF.

This clonotype was observed at least ten times. The genes are TRBV12-3 or TRBV12-4 and TRBJ1-4; no clear D. Trimming cost V 7 bases and J 3 bases, with 9 bases left between them. This CDR3 has 13 amino acids. CDR3 residues: CASTLGPNEKLFF. The CDR3 DNA reads TGTGCCAGCACTCTGGGCCCTAATGAAAAACTGTTTTTT.

The chain combines TRBV2 with TRBJ2-7; possible D gene TRBD1, 6 bases. This CDR3 has 13 residues. In germline, CDR1 is SNHLY, CDR2 FYNNEI. Deletions cut 7 bases from V and 0 bases from J, with 10 bases between. Written as DNA, the CDR3 is TGTGCCAGCACTCACAGGGCCTCCTACGAGCAGTACTTC. This gives the protein CASTHRASYEQYF.

This rearrangement joins TRBV24-1 to TRBJ2-5, with 9 bases aligning to TRBD1. The germline CDR1 and CDR2 sequences are KGHDR and SFDVKD. The CDR3 consists of 17 residues. J lost 4 bases, V lost 3 bases, and 11 bases had no gene match. CDR3 nucleotides: TGTGCCACCAGTGATACAAACTCGGACAGGGGCCCAGAGACCCAGTACTTC. Translated: CATSDTNSDRGPETQYF.

This clonotype has more than one count but fewer than ten. The J gene is TRBJ1-6, the V gene TRBV3-1, with a tentative D call TRBD1 (6 bases). V lost 4 bases to trimming and J lost 5 bases, with 12 bases between them. This CDR3 spans 15 amino acids. Germline V gene sequence: CDR1 LGHDT, CDR2 YNNKEL (reference sequence). CDR3 region: CASSRRTGNNSPLHF. For the CDR3, the DNA is TGTGCCAGCAGCCGTAGAACAGGGAATAATTCACCCCTCCACTTT. The variable domain in full, with the rest retrieved from reference TRBV3-1 and TRBJ1-6, is DTAVSQTPKYLVTQMGNDKSIKCEQNLGHDTMYWYKQDSKKFLKIMFSYNNKELIINETVPNRFSPKSPDKAHLNLHINSLELGDSAVYFCASSRRTGNNSPLHFGNGTRLTVT.

The CDR3 DNA reads as TGTGCCAGCAGCTTAATCGGACTAGCGCCCCTACTTCAAACCGGGGAGCTGTTTTTT. It translates to CASSLIGLAPLLQTGELFF. This chain links TRBV11-1 with TRBJ2-2, with 9 bases that match TRBD2. CDR3 size: 19 residues. The V gene end was trimmed by 2 bases and the J gene end by 5 bases; junction bases not matched to a gene: 15. Looked up from germline, CDR1 is SGHAT and CDR2 is FQDESV (reference sequence).

The J gene is TRBJ1-2, the V gene TRBV7-9; TRBD1 might be the D (6 bases). Trimming stripped 3 bases from V and 3 bases from J, with 11 bases between. The CDR3 is 14 residues long. Germline CDR1 SEHNR, CDR2 FQNEAQ (reference sequence). The CDR3 loop reads CASSFRGGHYGYTF. The CDR3 DNA is TGTGCCAGCAGCTTTCGAGGGGGGCACTATGGCTACACCTTC.

In this sample, this clonotype turned up once. The CDR3 DNA reads TGTGCCAGCAGCCAAGCCTCAGGGGCTGCTAATGAAAAACTGTTTTTT. Translated: CASSQASGAANEKLFF. The chain uses TRBV14 and TRBJ1-4; D perhaps matches TRBD1 (6 bases). V dropped 1 base and J dropped 3 bases, with 12 bases sitting between them. The CDR3 has 16 amino acids. Per the germline V gene, CDR1 is SGHDN and CDR2 is FVKESK.

V usage is TRBV28 and J usage is TRBJ2-3, with TRBD2 identical over 9 bases. Germline V CDR1 and CDR2: MDHEN, SYDVKM. This CDR3 comprises 15 residues. J gave up 5 bases and V 3 bases, and 6 bases lay outside the gene matches. The CDR3 bases are TGTGCCAGCAGTTTCCCTAGCGGGGAATTAGATACGCAGTATTTT. The encoded protein is CASSFPSGELDTQYF. The variable domain in full, completed from reference TRBV28 and TRBJ2-3, reads DVKVTQSSRYLVKRTGEKVFLECVQDMDHENMFWYRQDPGLGLRLIYFSYDVKMKEKGDIPEGYSVSREKKERFSLILESASTNQTSMYLCASSFPSGELDTQYFGPGTRLTVL.

This clonotype was counted only a few times. One end of the junction does not line up with germline, which may come from a read error. The rearrangement joins TRBV20-1 to TRBJ2-5; TRBD1 or TRBD2 may be the D gene (5 bases each). The CDR3 is made up of 13 amino acids. Germline assignment: CDR1 DFQATT and CDR2 SNEGSKA (reference sequence). For the CDR3, the DNA is TGCAGTGCCAGAGGGACGACCAAAGAGACCCAGTACTTC. Translation gives CSARGTTKETQYF.